This is a list of T cell receptor beta chains from one sample in a study of cytomegalovirus exposure and HLA in healthy donors. The data were produced by immunoSEQ multiplex PCR, yet TCRdb's version contains in-frame clones alone and is incomplete. The table includes more than 85,000 clones, roughly 15% detected once. Sequenced material: PBMCs. The receptors come from a female donor in good health and CMV-seronegative. Both conserved end residues are part of each CDR3. D genes are given only for firm matches. The listing skips clone size in some rows; elsewhere it reads once, few, many or a size class.

d_call j_call clone_size v_call cdr3_aa cdr3_nt
TRBD1 TRBJ1-5 - TRBV4-3 CASSQRQGQPQHF TGCGCCAGCAGCCAACGACAGGGCCAGCCCCAGCATTTT
TRBD1 TRBJ2-7 few TRBV4-2 CASSQLDRVDPHEQYF TGTGCCAGCAGCCAATTGGACAGGGTGGATCCCCACGAGCAGTACTTC
TRBD1 TRBJ1-1 few TRBV19 CASRTLQGIRNTEAFF TGTGCCAGTAGAACTTTACAGGGGATACGGAACACTGAAGCTTTCTTT
- TRBJ2-7 few TRBV13 CASSLGLLPYEQYF TGTGCCAGCAGCTTAGGCCTCCTACCCTACGAGCAGTACTTC
TRBD1 TRBJ1-1 few TRBV14 CASSQDRGVQAFF TGTGCCAGCAGCCAAGACAGGGGGGTTCAAGCTTTCTTT
- TRBJ2-5 - TRBV7-2 CASSLAGQGQETQYF TGTGCCAGCAGCTTAGCGGGGCAGGGTCAAGAGACCCAGTACTTC
- TRBJ1-5 few TRBV2 CASNSRAYNQPQHF TGTGCCAGCAATTCGAGGGCCTACAATCAGCCCCAGCATTTT
- TRBJ2-3 - TRBV5-4 CASSRTGSTDTQYF TGTGCCAGCAGCCGAACGGGTAGCACAGATACGCAGTATTTT
- TRBJ2-7 few TRBV4-1 CASSQEQGWEQYF TGCGCCAGCAGCCAAGAGCAGGGTTGGGAGCAGTACTTC
- TRBJ1-6 - TRBV21-1 CASSKGGGSFSPLHF TGTGCCAGCAGCAAAGGAGGCGGGTCCTTTTCACCCCTCCACTTT
- TRBJ2-7 few TRBV25-1 CAGSSSPSYEQYF TGTGCCGGCTCGTCCTCCCCCTCCTACGAGCAGTACTTC
- TRBJ2-3 few TRBV7-7 CASSRGTPDTQYF TGTGCTAGCAGCAGAGGGACACCAGATACGCAGTATTTT
TRBD2 TRBJ2-7 few TRBV27 CASTPSGTYEQYF TGTGCCAGCACCCCTAGCGGCACCTACGAGCAGTACTTC
- TRBJ1-2 few TRBV9 CASSQGAGGYTF TGTGCCAGCAGCCAAGGGGCGGGGGGCTACACCTTC
- TRBJ1-2 few TRBV27 CASSLNRDYGYTF TGTGCCAGCAGTTTGAACAGGGACTATGGCTACACCTTC
TRBD1 TRBJ1-4 few TRBV28 CASSLNRGGLEKLFF TGTGCCAGCAGTTTGAACAGGGGGGGCCTAGAAAAACTGTTTTTT
- TRBJ2-7 - TRBV9 CASSVDGRSHEQYF TGTGCCAGCAGCGTAGATGGCAGGTCCCACGAGCAGTACTTC
TRBD1 TRBJ2-5 few TRBV6-5 CASSADRVVETQYF TGTGCCAGCAGTGCGGACAGGGTTGTGGAGACCCAGTACTTC
TRBD1 TRBJ1-3 - TRBV4-3 CASSQGAQTGTGNGNTIYF TGCGCCAGCAGCCAAGGGGCCCAAACCGGGACAGGGAACGGAAACACCATATATTTT
TRBD2 TRBJ2-7 - TRBV29-1 CSVESGESSYEQYF TGCAGCGTAGAGAGCGGGGAAAGCTCCTACGAGCAGTACTTC
- TRBJ1-5 few TRBV7-2 CASSLPGSNQPQHF TGTGCCAGCAGCCTCCCAGGGTCCAATCAGCCCCAGCATTTT
TRBD1 TRBJ1-1 - TRBV19 CASSRDRETEAFF TGTGCCAGTAGTAGGGACAGGGAAACTGAAGCTTTCTTT
TRBD1 TRBJ2-5 - TRBV13 CASSPRGGQGIETQYF TGTGCCAGCAGCCCCCGTGGGGGACAGGGGATAGAGACCCAGTACTTC
- TRBJ2-5 few TRBV6-5 CASRRQAVSETQYF TGTGCCAGCCGACGACAGGCTGTAAGCGAGACCCAGTACTTC
- TRBJ2-5 - TRBV6-6 CASSYSRGQETQYF TGTGCCAGCAGTTACTCGAGAGGGCAAGAGACCCAGTACTTC
TRBD1 TRBJ1-3 - TRBV7-9 CASSLGDRVNTIYF TGTGCCAGCAGCTTAGGAGACAGGGTGAACACCATATATTTT
- TRBJ2-5 - TRBV28 CASSLSKETQYF TGTGCCAGCAGTCTCTCTAAGGAGACCCAGTACTTC
TRBD2 TRBJ2-5 few TRBV7-2 CASRLAGGGETQYF TGTGCCAGCAGGCTAGCGGGGGGGGGAGAGACCCAGTACTTC
TRBD1 TRBJ1-1 few TRBV5-1 CASSSGTASYNTEAFF TGCGCCAGCAGCTCGGGGACAGCTTCTTATAACACTGAAGCTTTCTTT
TRBD1 TRBJ2-3 few TRBV27 CASSVRDRATDTQYF TGTGCCAGCAGTGTACGCGACAGGGCGACAGATACGCAGTATTTT
TRBD1 TRBJ1-1 - TRBV6-5 CASKLQGAGTEAFF TGTGCCAGCAAATTACAGGGGGCGGGCACTGAAGCTTTCTTT
- TRBJ2-2 medium-sized TRBV5-1 CASSFPRDSPLNTGELFF TGCGCCAGCAGCTTCCCCCGGGACTCCCCCCTGAACACCGGGGAGCTGTTTTTT
- TRBJ1-3 - TRBV10-1 CASSLWGGDTIYF TGCGCCAGCTCCTTATGGGGAGGAGACACCATATATTTT
TRBD1 TRBJ1-5 - TRBV10-3 CAISQDRSNQPQHF TGTGCCATCTCCCAGGACAGGAGCAATCAGCCCCAGCATTTT
- TRBJ2-3 - TRBV4-2 CAGSQDSDSVTQYF TGTGCCGGCAGCCAAGATTCGGACTCTGTCACGCAGTATTTT
TRBD2 TRBJ2-2 few TRBV11-3 CASSPGLAVVEELFF TGTGCCAGCAGCCCCGGACTAGCGGTGGTAGAGGAGCTGTTTTTT
- TRBJ1-2 - TRBV11-3 CASSLDNTGYGYTF TGTGCCAGCAGCTTAGACAATACAGGCTATGGCTACACCTTC
TRBD2 TRBJ2-3 - TRBV13 CASSERVSGGPARDTQYF TGTGCCAGCAGCGAACGGGTTAGCGGGGGCCCGGCGCGGGATACGCAGTATTTT
- TRBJ2-1 few TRBV5-1 CASSLRQPYNEQFF TGCGCCAGCAGCTTGAGACAGCCCTACAATGAGCAGTTCTTC
- TRBJ2-7 - TRBV19 CATQTVPYEQYF TGTGCCACTCAGACAGTCCCCTACGAGCAGTACTTC
TRBD2 TRBJ2-2 - TRBV5-6 CASSGGTSRVTGELFF TGTGCCAGCAGCGGCGGGACTAGTAGAGTCACCGGGGAGCTGTTTTTT
- TRBJ1-2 - TRBV28 CASRTDLSHGYTF TGTGCCAGCCGGACAGACCTTTCTCACGGCTACACCTTC
TRBD1 TRBJ1-2 few TRBV28 CASSLQPDRVYTF TGTGCCAGCAGTTTACAGCCAGACAGGGTTTACACCTTC
- TRBJ2-7 - TRBV6-5 CASSYWGQAKLYEQYF TGTGCCAGCAGTTATTGGGGCCAGGCCAAACTTTACGAGCAGTACTTC
TRBD2 TRBJ2-3 - TRBV6-5 CASIGLAGPTYTQYF TGTGCCAGCATCGGACTAGCGGGGCCCACGTATACGCAGTATTTT
- TRBJ2-5 few TRBV6-5 CASSRRQSDQETQYF TGTGCCAGCAGTCGTCGACAGTCAGACCAAGAGACCCAGTACTTC
- TRBJ1-4 - TRBV27 CASSLGRGGEKLFF TGTGCCAGCAGTTTAGGGAGGGGGGGTGAAAAACTGTTTTTT
- TRBJ1-5 few TRBV7-2 CASSLDGRENQPQHF TGTGCCAGCAGCTTAGACGGTCGGGAAAATCAGCCCCAGCATTTT
- TRBJ2-1 few TRBV9 CASSTRPRSVPFGGEQFF TGTGCCAGCAGCACCCGTCCCCGGAGCGTCCCGTTCGGTGGTGAGCAGTTCTTC
- TRBJ2-5 - TRBV20-1 CSAQGVKTQYF TGCAGTGCTCAGGGCGTTAAGACCCAGTACTTC
- TRBJ2-1 few TRBV4-1 CASSQELGGSYNEQFF TGCGCCAGCAGCCAAGAACTAGGAGGCTCCTACAATGAGCAGTTCTTC